This T cell receptor (beta chain) originates from a study of T cell repertoires in cytomegalovirus infection. Study-level information: Shared public TCR beta signatures pointed to both CMV infection and a matching HLA type. Study-level points and caveats: CMV carriers having the relevant HLA were flagged by cumulative public TCR beta family frequency.

Each CDR3 protein is one row after TCRdb ran MiXCR on the reads. Of under 350,000 distinct CDR3 sequences listed, 9% to 9.5% are singletons. Notes on this clonotype: The target antigen is unknown.

The length of the CDR3 is 13 residues. Trimming removed 4 bases from V and 4 bases from J; junction bases left unmatched: 5. Germline V gene sequence: CDR1 SQVTM, CDR2 ANQGSEA. The specimen sequenced was PBMCs. The chain uses TRBV29-1 and TRBJ2-7; 9 bases are shared with TRBD1. This receptor was taken from a human donor in good health (CMV status not recorded). Some clones in this sample may be carry-over from other donors' samples. This CDR3 reads CSVGTGGRYEQYF. The CDR3 region has the DNA TGCAGCGTTGGAACAGGGGGCCGATACGAGCAGTACTTC.